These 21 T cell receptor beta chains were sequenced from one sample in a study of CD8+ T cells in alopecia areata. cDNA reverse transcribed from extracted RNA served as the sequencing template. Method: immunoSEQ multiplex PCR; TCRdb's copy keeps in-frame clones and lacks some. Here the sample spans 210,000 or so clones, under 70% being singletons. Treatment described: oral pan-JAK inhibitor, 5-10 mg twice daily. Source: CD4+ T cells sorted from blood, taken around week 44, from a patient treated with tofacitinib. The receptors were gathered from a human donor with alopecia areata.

CDR3 in amino acids: CAWSGPPPGQQYF. Here the CDR3 DNA reads TGTGCCTGGAGTGGCCCCCCCCCAGGCCAGCAGTACTTC. The rearrangement links TRBV30 to TRBJ2-7; unclear D gene. The V and J ends lost 1 base and 8 bases respectively, with 15 bases between them. Germline CDR1 reads GTSNPN; CDR2 reads SVGIG (reference sequence). The CDR3 is 13 residues long.

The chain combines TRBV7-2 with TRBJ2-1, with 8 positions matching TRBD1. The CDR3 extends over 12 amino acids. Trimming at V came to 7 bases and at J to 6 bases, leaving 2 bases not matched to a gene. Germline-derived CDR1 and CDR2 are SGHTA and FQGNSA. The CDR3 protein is CASTGQGNEQFF. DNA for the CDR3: TGTGCCAGCACCGGACAGGGCAATGAGCAGTTCTTC.

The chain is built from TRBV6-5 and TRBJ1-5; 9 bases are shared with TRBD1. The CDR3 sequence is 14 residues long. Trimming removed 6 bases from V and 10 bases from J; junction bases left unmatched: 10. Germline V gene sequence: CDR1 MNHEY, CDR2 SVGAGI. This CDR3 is CASRPRDRVDPQHF. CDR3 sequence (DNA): TGTGCCAGCAGACCCCGGGACAGGGTAGATCCCCAGCATTTT.

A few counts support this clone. CDR3: CSADTGVGADTQYF. CDR3 nucleotide sequence: TGCAGCGCTGATACAGGGGTTGGGGCAGATACGCAGTATTTT. The V gene is TRBV29-1, the J gene TRBJ2-3; 7 bases are a match to TRBD1. V dropped 7 bases and J dropped 4; count of bases not matched to a gene: 11. The CDR3 length is 14 residues. Germline values: CDR1 SQVTM, CDR2 ANQGSEA.

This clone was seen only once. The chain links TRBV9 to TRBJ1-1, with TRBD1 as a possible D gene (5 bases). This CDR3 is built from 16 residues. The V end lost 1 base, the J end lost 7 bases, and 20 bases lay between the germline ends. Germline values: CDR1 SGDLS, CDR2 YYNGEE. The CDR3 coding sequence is TGTGCCAGCAGCGTAAGTTCGGGGATGGGGACTTTTGAAGCTTTCTTT. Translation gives CASSVSSGMGTFEAFF.

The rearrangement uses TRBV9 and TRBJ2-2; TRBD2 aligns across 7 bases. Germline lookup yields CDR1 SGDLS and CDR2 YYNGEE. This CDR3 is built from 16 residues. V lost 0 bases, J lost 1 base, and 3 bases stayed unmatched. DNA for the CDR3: TGTGCCAGCAGCGTAGATCCGGGGGGGAACACCGGGGAGCTGTTTTTT. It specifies CASSVDPGGNTGELFF. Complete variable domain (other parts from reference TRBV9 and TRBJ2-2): DSGVTQTPKHLITATGQRVTLRCSPRSGDLSVYWYQQSLDQGLQFLIQYYNGEERAKGNILERFSAQQFPDLHSELNLSSLELGDSALYFCASSVDPGGNTGELFFGEGSRLTVL.

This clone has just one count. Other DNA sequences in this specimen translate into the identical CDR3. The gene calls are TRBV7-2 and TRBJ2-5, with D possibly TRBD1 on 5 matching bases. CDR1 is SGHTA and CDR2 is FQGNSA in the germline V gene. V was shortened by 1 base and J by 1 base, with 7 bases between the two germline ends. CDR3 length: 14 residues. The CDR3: CASSLGGSQETQYF. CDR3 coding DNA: TGTGCCAGCAGCTTAGGGGGCAGCCAAGAGACCCAGTACTTC.

The CDR3 bases are TGTGCCAGCAGCTCACCGGGCAGGCGATATGGCTACACCTTC. This encodes CASSSPGRRYGYTF. The rearrangement links TRBV11-2 to TRBJ1-2, with D unresolved. The CDR3 sequence is 14 residues long. Looked up from germline, CDR1 is SGHAT and CDR2 is FQNNGV. Deletions cut 4 bases from V and 5 bases from J, with 14 bases between. Together with reference TRBV11-2 and TRBJ1-2, the CDR3 gives the full variable domain: EAGVAQSPRYKIIEKRQSVAFWCNPISGHATLYWYQQILGQGPKLLIQFQNNGVVDDSQLPKDRFSAERLKGVDSTLKIQPAKLEDSAVYLCASSSPGRRYGYTFGSGTRLTVV.

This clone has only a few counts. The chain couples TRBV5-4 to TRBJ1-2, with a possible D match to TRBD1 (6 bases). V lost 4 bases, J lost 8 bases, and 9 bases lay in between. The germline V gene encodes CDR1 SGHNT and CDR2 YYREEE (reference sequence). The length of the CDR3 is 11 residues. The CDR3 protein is CASSGGQGYTF. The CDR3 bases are TGTGCCAGCAGCGGGGGGCAAGGCTACACCTTC.

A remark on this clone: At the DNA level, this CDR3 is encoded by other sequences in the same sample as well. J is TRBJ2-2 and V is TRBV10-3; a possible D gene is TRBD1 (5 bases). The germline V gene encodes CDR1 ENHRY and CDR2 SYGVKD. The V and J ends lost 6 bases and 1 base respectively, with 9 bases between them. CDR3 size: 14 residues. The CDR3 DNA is TGTGCCATCAGCAGGGCAGAGAACACCGGGGAGCTGTTTTTT. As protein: CAISRAENTGELFF.

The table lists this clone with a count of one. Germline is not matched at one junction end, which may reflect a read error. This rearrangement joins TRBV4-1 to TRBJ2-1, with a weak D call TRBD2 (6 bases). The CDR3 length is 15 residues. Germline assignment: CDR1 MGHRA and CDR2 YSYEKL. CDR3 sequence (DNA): TGCGCCAGCAGCCAAGGTCTAGCGTTGATCGATGAGCAGCTCTTC. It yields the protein CASSQGLALIDEQLF.

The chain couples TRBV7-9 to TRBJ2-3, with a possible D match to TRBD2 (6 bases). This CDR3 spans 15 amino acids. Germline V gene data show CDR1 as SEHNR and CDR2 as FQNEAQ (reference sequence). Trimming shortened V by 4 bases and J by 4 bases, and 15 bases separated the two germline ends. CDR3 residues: CASSSGLQGPDTQYF. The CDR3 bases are TGTGCCAGCAGCTCGGGACTCCAAGGTCCAGATACGCAGTATTTT.

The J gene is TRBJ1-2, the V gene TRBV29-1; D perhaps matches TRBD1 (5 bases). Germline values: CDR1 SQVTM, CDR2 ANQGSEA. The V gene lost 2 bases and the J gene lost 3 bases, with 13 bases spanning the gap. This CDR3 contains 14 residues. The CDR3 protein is CSVEIPGHDYGYTF. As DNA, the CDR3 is TGCAGCGTTGAAATTCCAGGGCACGACTATGGCTACACCTTC.

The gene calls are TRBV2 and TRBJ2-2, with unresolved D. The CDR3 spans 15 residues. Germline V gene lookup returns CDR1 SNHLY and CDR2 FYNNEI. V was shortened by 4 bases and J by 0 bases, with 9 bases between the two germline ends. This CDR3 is CASSGAVTNTGELFF. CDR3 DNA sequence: TGTGCCAGCAGTGGAGCAGTAACGAACACCGGGGAGCTGTTTTTT. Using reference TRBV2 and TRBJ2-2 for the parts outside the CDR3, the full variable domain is EPEVTQTPSHQVTQMGQEVILRCVPISNHLYFYWYRQILGQKVEFLVSFYNNEISEKSEIFDDQFSVERPDGSNFTLKIRSTKLEDSAMYFCASSGAVTNTGELFFGEGSRLTVL.

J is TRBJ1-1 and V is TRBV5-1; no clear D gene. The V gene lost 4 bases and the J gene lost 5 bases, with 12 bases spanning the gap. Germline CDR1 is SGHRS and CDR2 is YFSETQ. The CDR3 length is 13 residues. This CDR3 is CASSRGVGTEAFF. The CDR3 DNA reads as TGCGCCAGCAGCCGCGGGGTCGGGACTGAAGCTTTCTTT.

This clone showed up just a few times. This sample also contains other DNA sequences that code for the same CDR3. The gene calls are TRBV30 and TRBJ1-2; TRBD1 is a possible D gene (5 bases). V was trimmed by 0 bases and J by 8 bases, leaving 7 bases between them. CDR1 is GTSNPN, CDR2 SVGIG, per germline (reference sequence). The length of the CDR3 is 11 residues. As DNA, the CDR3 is TGTGCCTGGAGTGTCGGGGGGGGCTACACCTTC. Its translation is CAWSVGGGYTF.

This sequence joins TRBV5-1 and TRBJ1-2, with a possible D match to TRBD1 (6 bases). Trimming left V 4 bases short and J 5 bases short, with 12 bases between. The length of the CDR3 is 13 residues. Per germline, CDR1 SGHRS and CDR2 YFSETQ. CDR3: CASSDGTPYGYTF. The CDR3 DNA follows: TGCGCCAGCAGCGACGGGACACCTTATGGCTACACCTTC.

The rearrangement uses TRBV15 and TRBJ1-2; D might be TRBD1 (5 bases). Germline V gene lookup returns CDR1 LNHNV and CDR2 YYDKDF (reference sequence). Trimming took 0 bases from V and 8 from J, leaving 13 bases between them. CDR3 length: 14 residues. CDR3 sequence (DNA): TGTGCCACCAGCAGAGAGTACCAGAGGGGAGGCTACACCTTC. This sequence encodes CATSREYQRGGYTF. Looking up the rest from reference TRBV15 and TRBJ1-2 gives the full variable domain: DAMVIQNPRYQVTQFGKPVTLSCSQTLNHNVMYWYQQKSSQAPKLLFHYYDKDFNNEADTPDNFQSRRPNTSFCFLDIRSPGLGDTAMYLCATSREYQRGGYTFGSGTRLTVV.

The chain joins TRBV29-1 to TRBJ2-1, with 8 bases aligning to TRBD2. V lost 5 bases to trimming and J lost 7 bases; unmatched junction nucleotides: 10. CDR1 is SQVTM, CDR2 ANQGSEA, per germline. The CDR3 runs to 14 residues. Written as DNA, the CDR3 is TGCAGCGTTACCGGGGGGGGCATGTATAATGAGCAGTTCTTC. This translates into CSVTGGGMYNEQFF.

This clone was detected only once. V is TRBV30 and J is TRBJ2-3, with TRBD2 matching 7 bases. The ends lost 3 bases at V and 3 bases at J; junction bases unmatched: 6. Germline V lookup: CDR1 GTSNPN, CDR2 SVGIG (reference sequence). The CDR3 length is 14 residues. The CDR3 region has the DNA TGTGCCTGGAGGGTCAGCGGGGAAACAGATACGCAGTATTTT. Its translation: CAWRVSGETDTQYF.

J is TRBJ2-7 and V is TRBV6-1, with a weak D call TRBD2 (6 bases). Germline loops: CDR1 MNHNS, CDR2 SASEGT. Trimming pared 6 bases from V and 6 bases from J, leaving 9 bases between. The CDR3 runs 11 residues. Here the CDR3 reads CASRVEGEQYF. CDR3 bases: TGTGCCAGCAGGGTGGAGGGCGAGCAGTACTTC.